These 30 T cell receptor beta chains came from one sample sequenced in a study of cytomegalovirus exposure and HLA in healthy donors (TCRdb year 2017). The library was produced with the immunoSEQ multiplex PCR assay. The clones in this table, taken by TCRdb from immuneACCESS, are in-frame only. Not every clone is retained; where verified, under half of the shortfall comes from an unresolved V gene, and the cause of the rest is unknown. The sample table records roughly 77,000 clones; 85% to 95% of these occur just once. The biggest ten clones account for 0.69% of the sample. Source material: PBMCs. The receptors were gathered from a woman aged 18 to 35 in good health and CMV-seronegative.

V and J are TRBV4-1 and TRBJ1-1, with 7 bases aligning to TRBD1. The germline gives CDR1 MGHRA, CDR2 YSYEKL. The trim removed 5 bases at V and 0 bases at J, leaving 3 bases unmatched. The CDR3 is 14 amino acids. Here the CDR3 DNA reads TGCGCCAGCAGCTCGGGACAGTTGAACACTGAAGCTTTCTTT. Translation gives CASSSGQLNTEAFF.

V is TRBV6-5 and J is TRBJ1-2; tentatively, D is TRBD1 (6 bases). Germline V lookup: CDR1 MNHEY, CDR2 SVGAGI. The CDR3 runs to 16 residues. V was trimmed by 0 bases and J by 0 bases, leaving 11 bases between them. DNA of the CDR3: TGTGCCAGCAGTTACTCATGGGACACAACTAACTATGGCTACACCTTC. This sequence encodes CASSYSWDTTNYGYTF.

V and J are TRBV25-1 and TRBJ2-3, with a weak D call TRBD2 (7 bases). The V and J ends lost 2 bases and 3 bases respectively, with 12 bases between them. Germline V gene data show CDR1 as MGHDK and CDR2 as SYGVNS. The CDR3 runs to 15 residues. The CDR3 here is CASSEGGAGTDTQYF. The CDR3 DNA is TGTGCCAGCAGTGAAGGGGGGGCAGGGACAGATACGCAGTATTTT. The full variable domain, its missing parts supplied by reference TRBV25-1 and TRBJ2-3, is EADIYQTPRYLVIGTGKKITLECSQTMGHDKMYWYQQDPGMELHLIHYSYGVNSTEKGDLSSESTVSRIRTEHFPLTLESARPSHTSQYLCASSEGGAGTDTQYFGPGTRLTVL.

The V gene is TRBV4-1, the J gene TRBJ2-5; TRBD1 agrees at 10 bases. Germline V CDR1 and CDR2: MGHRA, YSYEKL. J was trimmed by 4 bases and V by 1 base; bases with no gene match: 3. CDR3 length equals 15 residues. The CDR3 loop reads CASSQGGTGAETQYF. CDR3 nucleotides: TGCGCCAGCAGCCAAGGAGGGACAGGGGCAGAGACCCAGTACTTC.

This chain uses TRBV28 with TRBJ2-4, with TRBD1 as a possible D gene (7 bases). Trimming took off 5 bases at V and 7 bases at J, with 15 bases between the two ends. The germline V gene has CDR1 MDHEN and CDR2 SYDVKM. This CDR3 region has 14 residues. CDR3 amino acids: CASSKEGALNIQYF. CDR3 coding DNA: TGTGCCAGCAGTAAGGAGGGGGCGCTGAACATTCAGTACTTC.

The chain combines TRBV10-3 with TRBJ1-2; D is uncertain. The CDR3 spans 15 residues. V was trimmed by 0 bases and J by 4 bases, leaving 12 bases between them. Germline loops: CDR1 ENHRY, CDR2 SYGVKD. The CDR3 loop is CAISESEGVVYGYTF. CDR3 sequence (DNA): TGTGCCATCAGTGAGTCGGAGGGTGTCGTCTATGGCTACACCTTC.

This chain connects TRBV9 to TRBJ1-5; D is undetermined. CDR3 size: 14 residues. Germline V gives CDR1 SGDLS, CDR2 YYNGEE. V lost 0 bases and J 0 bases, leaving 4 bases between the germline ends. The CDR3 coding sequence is TGTGCCAGCAGCGTAGGGCCTAGCAATCAGCCCCAGCATTTT. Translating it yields CASSVGPSNQPQHF.

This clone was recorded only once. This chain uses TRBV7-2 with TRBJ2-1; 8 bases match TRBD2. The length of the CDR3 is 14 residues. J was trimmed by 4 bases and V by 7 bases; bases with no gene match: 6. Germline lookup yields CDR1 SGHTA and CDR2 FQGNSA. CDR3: CASKTTSDYNEQFF. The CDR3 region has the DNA TGTGCCAGCAAAACGACTAGCGATTACAATGAGCAGTTCTTC. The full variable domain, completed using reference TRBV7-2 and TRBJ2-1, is GAGVSQSPSNKVTEKGKDVELRCDPISGHTALYWYRQSLGQGLEFLIYFQGNSAPDKSGLPSDRFSAERTGGSVSTLTIQRTQQEDSAVYLCASKTTSDYNEQFFGPGTRLTVL.

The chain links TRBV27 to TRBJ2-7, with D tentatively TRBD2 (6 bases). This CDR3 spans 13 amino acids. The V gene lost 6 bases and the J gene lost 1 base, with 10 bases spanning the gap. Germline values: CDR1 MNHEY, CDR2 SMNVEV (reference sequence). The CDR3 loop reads CASSGSTSYEQYF. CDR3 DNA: TGTGCCAGCAGCGGGAGTACATCCTACGAGCAGTACTTC.

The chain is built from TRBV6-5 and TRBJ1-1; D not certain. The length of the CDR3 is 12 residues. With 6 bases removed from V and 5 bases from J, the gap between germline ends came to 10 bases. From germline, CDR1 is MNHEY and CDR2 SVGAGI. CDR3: CASRTTSTEAFF. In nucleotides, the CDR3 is TGTGCCAGCAGGACAACGTCAACTGAAGCTTTCTTT.

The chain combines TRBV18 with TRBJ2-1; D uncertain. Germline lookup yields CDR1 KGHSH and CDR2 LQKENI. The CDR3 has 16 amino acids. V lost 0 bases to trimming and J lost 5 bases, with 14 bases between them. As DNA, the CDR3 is TGTGCCAGCTCACCACCGAGAGGCGCGAGAGACAATGAGCAGTTCTTC. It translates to CASSPPRGARDNEQFF.

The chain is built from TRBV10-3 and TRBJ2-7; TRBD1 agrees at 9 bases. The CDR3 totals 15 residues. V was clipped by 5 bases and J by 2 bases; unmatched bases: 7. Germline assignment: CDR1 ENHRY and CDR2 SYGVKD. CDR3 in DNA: TGTGCCATCAGTTCGACGGGGACAGGGACCTACGAGCAGTACTTC. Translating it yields CAISSTGTGTYEQYF.

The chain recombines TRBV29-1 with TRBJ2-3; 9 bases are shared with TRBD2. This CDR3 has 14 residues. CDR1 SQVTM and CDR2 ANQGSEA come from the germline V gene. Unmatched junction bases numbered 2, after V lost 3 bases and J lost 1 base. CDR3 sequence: CSVDRTSGTDTQYF. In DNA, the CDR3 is TGCAGCGTTGATAGGACTAGCGGCACAGATACGCAGTATTTT.

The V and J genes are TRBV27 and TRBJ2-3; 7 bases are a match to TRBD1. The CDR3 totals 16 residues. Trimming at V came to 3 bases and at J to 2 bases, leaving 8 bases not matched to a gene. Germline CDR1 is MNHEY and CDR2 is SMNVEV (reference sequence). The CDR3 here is CASSLRGQAHTDTQYF. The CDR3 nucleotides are TGTGCCAGCAGTTTGAGGGGGCAGGCCCACACAGATACGCAGTATTTT.

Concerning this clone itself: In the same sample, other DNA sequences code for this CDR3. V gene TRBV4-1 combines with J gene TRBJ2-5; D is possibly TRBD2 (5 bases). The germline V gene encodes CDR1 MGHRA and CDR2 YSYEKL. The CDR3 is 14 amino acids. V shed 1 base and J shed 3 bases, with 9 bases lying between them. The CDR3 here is CASSQVLAEETQYF. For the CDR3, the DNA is TGCGCCAGCAGCCAAGTCCTAGCTGAAGAGACCCAGTACTTC.

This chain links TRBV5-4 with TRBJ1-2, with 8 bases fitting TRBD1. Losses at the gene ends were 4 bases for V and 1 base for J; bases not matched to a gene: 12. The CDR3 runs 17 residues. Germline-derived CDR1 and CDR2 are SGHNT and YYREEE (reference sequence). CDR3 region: CASSTGTGPLGNYGYTF. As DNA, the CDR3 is TGTGCCAGCAGCACAGGGACAGGCCCCTTGGGTAACTATGGCTACACCTTC.

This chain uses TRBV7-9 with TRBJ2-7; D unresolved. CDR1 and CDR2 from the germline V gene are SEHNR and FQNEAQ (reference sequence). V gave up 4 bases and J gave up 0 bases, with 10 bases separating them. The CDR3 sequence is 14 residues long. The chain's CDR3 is CASSSVDISYEQYF. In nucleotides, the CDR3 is TGTGCCAGCAGCTCTGTCGACATCTCCTACGAGCAGTACTTC.

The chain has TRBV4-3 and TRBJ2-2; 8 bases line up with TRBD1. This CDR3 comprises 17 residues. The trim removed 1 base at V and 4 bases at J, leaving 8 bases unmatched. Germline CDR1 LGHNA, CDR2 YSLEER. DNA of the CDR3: TGCGCCAGCAGCCAAGGACAGGGGTACTATCTCACCGGGGAGCTGTTTTTT. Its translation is CASSQGQGYYLTGELFF.

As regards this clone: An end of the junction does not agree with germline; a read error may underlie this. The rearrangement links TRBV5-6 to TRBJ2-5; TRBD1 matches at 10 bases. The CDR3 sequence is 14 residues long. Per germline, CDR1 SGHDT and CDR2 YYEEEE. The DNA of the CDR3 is TGTGCCAGCAGCATGACAGGGGGCGGAGAGGCCCAGTACTTC. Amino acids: CASSMTGGGEAQYF.

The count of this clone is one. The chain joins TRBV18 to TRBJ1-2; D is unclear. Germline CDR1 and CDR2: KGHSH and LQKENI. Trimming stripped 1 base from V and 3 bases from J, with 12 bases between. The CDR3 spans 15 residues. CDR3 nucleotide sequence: TGTGCCAGCTCACCACGTAACCCGAGGTACTATGGCTACACCTTC. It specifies CASSPRNPRYYGYTF.

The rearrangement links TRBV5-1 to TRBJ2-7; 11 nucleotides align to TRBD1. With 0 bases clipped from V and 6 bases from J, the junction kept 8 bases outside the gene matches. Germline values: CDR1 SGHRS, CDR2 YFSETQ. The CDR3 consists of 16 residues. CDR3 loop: CASSLGWEDRGREQYF. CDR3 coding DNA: TGCGCCAGCAGCTTGGGGTGGGAGGACAGGGGGCGCGAGCAGTACTTC.

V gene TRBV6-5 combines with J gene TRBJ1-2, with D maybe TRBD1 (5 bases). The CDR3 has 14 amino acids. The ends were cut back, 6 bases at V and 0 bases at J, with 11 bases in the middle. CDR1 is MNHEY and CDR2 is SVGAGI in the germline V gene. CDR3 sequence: CASSSEGTNYGYTF. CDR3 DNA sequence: TGTGCCAGCAGCTCGGAGGGGACTAACTATGGCTACACCTTC.

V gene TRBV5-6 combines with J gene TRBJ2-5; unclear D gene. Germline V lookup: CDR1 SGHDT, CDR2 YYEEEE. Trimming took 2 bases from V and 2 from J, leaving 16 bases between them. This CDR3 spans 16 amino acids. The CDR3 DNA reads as TGTGCCAGCAGCTTCGGTTTCCGACGGCGGCAAGAGACCCAGTACTTC. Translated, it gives CASSFGFRRRQETQYF.

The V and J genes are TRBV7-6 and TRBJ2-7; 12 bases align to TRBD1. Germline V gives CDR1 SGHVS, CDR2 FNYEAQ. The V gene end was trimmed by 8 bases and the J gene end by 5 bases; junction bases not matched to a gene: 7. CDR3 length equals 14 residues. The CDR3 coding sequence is TGTGCCAGCTCTGGTGGGACAGGGGGCGACGAGCAGTACTTC. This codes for CASSGGTGGDEQYF.

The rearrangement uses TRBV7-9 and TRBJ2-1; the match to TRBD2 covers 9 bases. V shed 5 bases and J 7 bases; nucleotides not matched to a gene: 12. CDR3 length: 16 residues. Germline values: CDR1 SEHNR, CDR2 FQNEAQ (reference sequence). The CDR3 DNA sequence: TGTGCCAGCAGCAGGGGGTGGCTAGCGGGAATGAATGAGCAGTTCTTC. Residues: CASSRGWLAGMNEQFF. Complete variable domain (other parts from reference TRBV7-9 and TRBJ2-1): DTGVSQNPRHKITKRGQNVTFRCDPISEHNRLYWYRQTLGQGPEFLTYFQNEAQLEKSRLLSDRFSAERPKGSFSTLEIQRTEQGDSAMYLCASSRGWLAGMNEQFFGPGTRLTVL.

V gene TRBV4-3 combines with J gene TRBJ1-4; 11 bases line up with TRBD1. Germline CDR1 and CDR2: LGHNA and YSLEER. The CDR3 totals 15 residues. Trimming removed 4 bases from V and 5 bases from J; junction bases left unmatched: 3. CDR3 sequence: CASSRRDRGNEKLFF. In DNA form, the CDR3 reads TGCGCCAGCAGCCGACGGGACAGGGGGAATGAAAAACTGTTTTTT.

The CDR3 here is CASSPPLASDRGYEQYF. As DNA, the CDR3 is TGTGCCAGCTCACCACCGCTAGCGTCGGACAGGGGCTACGAGCAGTACTTC. The rearrangement links TRBV18 to TRBJ2-7, with TRBD1 identical over 9 bases. The CDR3 consists of 17 residues. Germline V gene lookup returns CDR1 KGHSH and CDR2 LQKENI. V lost 0 bases to trimming and J lost 3 bases; unmatched junction nucleotides: 9.

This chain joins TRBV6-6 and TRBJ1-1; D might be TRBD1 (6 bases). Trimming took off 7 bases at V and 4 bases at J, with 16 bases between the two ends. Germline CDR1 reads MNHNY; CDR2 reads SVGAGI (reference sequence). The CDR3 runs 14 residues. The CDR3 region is CASIDVGASTEAFF. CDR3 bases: TGTGCCAGCATCGATGTGGGGGCAAGCACTGAAGCTTTCTTT.

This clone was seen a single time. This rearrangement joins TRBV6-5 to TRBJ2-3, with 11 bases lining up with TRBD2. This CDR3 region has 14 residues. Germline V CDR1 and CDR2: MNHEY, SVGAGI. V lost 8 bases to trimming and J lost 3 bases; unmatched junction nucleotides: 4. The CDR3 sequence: CASGGLAATDTQYF. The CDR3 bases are TGTGCCAGCGGGGGACTAGCGGCAACAGATACGCAGTATTTT.

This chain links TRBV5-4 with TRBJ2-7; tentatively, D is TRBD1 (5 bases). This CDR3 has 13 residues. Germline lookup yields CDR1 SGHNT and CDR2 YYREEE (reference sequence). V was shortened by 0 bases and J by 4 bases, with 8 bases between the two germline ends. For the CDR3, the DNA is TGTGCCAGCAGCTTGGCAGGGTTGTACGAGCAGTACTTC. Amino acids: CASSLAGLYEQYF.